This paragraph covers one T cell receptor beta chain sequence. This record belongs to a study of blood T cell repertoires in COVID-19. As for the study in general: The analysed material was cDNA or gDNA that came from T cells, B-cell-depleted T cells, or PBMCs.

The germline V gene has CDR1 GTSNPN and CDR2 SVGIG (reference sequence). This CDR3 comprises 16 residues. The V gene end was trimmed by 0 bases and the J gene end by 5 bases; junction bases not matched to a gene: 7. The assay was immunoSEQ multiplex PCR, and TCRdb's table has in-frame clones only and misses some. The table lists more than 250,000 clones, roughly 85% of them singletons. Ages ranged from roughly 18 to 100 years, with residence in 24 US areas. Allocation to cohorts depended on clinical history reported by the participants. Donors of Cohort 3 who recovered were those that had two negative PCRs, clearance, or symptom resolution.

The TCR sequence derives from a woman aged 40 to 55 who had recovered from COVID-19. The gene calls are TRBV30 and TRBJ2-3; 11 bases align to TRBD2. The sample was PBMCs or T cells enriched from blood (not recorded which). In DNA, the CDR3 is TGTGCCTGGAGTGTAATTAGCGGGAGGGCCGGAGATACGCAGTATTTT. Translated: CAWSVISGRAGDTQYF.